The present entry profiles one T cell receptor (beta chain) with its context. The antigen is undetermined. Every patient was affected by relapse after autologous stem cell transplantation, while exposure to brentuximab vedotin was not uniform. Responses achieved at best were complete response, partial response or progressive disease. In germline, CDR1 is MNHEY, CDR2 SMNVEV (reference sequence). The CDR3 is made up of 17 amino acids. Losses at the gene ends were 5 bases for V and 2 bases for J; bases not matched to a gene: 9. Here immunoSEQ multiplex PCR was the method, and the copy in TCRdb shows in-frame clones only, minus some. The repertoire includes around 91,000 clones, 81% of them detected once, and roughly 16% sits in the top ten. This entry comes from a study of PD-1 blockade in classical Hodgkin lymphoma. Study conclusions and caveats: Later analyses included only patients treated at least 1 year post-ASCT. Newly diagnosed and completely responding patients shared comparable baseline diversity.

V is TRBV27 and J is TRBJ1-5; TRBD1 matches at 10 bases. The sequence was obtained from a human donor with classical Hodgkin lymphoma. This specimen consisted of peripheral blood mononuclear cells (PBMCs), obtained before the second cycle of nivolumab. The DNA of the CDR3 is TGTGCCAGCAGTCGGGCCGGTGGACAGGGGGGCAATCAGCCCCAGCATTTT. Translation: CASSRAGGQGGNQPQHF.